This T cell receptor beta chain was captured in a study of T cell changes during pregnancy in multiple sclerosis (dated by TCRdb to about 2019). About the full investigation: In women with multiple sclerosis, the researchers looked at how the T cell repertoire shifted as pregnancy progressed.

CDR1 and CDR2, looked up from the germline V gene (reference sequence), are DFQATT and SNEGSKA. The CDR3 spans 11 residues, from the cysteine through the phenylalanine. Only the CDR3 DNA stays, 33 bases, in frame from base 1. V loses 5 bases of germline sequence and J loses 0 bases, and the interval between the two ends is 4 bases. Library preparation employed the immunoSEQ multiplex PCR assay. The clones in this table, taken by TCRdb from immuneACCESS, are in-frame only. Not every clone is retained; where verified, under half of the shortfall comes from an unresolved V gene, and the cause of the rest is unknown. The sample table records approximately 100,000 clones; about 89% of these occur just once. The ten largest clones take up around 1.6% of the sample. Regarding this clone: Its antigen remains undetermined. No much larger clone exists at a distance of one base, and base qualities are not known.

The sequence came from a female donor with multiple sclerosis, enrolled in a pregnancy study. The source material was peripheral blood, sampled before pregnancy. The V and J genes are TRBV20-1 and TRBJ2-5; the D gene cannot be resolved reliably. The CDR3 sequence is CSAPYQETQYF. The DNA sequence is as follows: TGCAGTGCTCCATACCAAGAGACCCAGTACTTC.